The 2 T cell receptor beta chains below come from one sample, sequenced in a study of control samples from healthy donors and cancer patients. Clones were sequenced by immunoSEQ multiplex PCR, and TCRdb holds only the in-frame ones, with some missing. Here the sample spans fewer than 20,000 clones, about 85% being singletons. The source material was PBMCs. These TCRs come from a woman aged 70-85 years with lung cancer.

The chain recombines TRBV5-1 with TRBJ1-1; possibly TRBD1 for D (6 bases). CDR3 length: 13 residues. Trimming shortened V by 2 bases and J by 3 bases, and 8 bases separated the two germline ends. The germline V gene has CDR1 SGHRS and CDR2 YFSETQ. This chain's CDR3 is CASSFSGDTEAFF. The DNA for the CDR3 is TGCGCCAGCAGCTTTTCAGGGGACACTGAAGCTTTCTTT.

The chain is built from TRBV6-5 and TRBJ2-7; D is undetermined. V was pared by 0 bases and J by 1 base, with 7 bases between. The germline V gene has CDR1 MNHEY and CDR2 SVGAGI. This CDR3 comprises 14 residues. CDR3: CASSYSMQSYEQYF. The DNA for the CDR3 is TGTGCCAGCAGTTACTCGATGCAGTCCTACGAGCAGTACTTC.